This T cell receptor beta chain was sequenced in a study of shared clonotypes between healthy human individuals. The method was immunoSEQ multiplex PCR; TCRdb's version includes in-frame clones alone and lacks a portion of them. The sample lists around 2.5 million clones, roughly 93% occurring once. Germline V gene lookup returns CDR1 KGHSH and CDR2 LQKENI. CDR3 length: 14 amino acids. V lost 3 bases, J lost 5 bases, and 11 bases lay in between. Adult Caucasians living in Nashville, Tennessee made up all of the donors. Material for sequencing was naive CD4+ T cells from PBMCs. Noted subset: CD45RA+ positively selected. The TCR was taken from a young man in good health. Some clones in this sample may be carry-over from other donors' samples. The chain joins TRBV18 to TRBJ2-1; D call uncertain. This CDR3 reads CASSPYTGDNEQFF. The CDR3 DNA reads TGTGCCAGCTCACCTTATACTGGAGACAATGAGCAGTTCTTC.